The following is a T cell receptor beta chain sequence with its context. The antigen is undetermined. Thawed PBMCs were FACS-sorted into unstimulated CD4+CD25+CD127- regulatory T cells, CD4+CD25- non-regulatory cells, CD4 and CD8 cells. This entry belongs to a study of Tregs in tolerant kidney transplant recipients. Study-wide findings and caveats: This study did not directly address biological reproducibility. For some patients, primers changed over time, blocking nucleotide-level comparison. The small number of patients limits these findings pending further validation.

TCRdb keeps only in-frame clones here, not all; method: immunoSEQ multiplex PCR. Reported are about 48,000 clones; the ten largest clones contain 0.7% to 0.95%. The TCR originated in a human donor who received a combined kidney and bone marrow transplant. This specimen consisted of CD4+ T cells from blood, obtained before the transplant.

The sequenced part of the CDR3 DNA is TGCAGCACTCCAGGGACTAGCGGAATCACAGATACG. Amino acid sequence: CSTPGTSGITDT. The full CDR3 reads CSTPGTSGITDTQYF. The chain employs TRBV29-1 and TRBJ2-3; 11 positions match TRBD2. The read terminates 3 residues ahead of where the CDR3 ends, so the germline J gene completes it. J was trimmed by 2 bases and V by 8 bases; bases with no gene match: 9. Per germline, CDR1 SQVTM and CDR2 ANQGSEA. The CDR3 has 15 residues.